This T cell receptor (beta chain) was identified in a study of control samples from healthy donors and cancer patients (dated by TCRdb to the early 2020s). The cysteine opens and the phenylalanine closes a CDR3 of 15 amino acids. Left in the record is the CDR3 DNA by itself, 45 bases read in frame from the first base. V is pared back by 5 bases and J by 5 bases, with 18 bases lying between the germline termini. For CDR1 and CDR2, the germline V gene (reference sequence) lists MNHEY and SMNVEV. Libraries were prepared through the immunoSEQ multiplex PCR assay. Not all clones reach the TCRdb copy of this immuneACCESS table, which keeps in-frame sequences only. Checked studies attribute under half of the gap to unresolved V genes and leave the rest unexplained. Recorded for this sample are fewer than 90,000 clones; more than 70% of them occurred a single time. The top ten clonotypes cover 20% of the sample.

In the case of this clone: Its antigen is not yet known. The record has no base qualities; no much larger clone is one base away.

The sequence was obtained from a man between 50 and 59 years old in good health. The sample comprised blood. The V gene is TRBV27 and the J gene is TRBJ1-2; the D gene is possibly TRBD1, with 5 bases matching. CDR3 region: CASSPRWGERYGYTF. In nucleotides, the sequence is TGTGCCAGCAGTCCCCGGTGGGGGGAGAGATATGGCTACACCTTC.